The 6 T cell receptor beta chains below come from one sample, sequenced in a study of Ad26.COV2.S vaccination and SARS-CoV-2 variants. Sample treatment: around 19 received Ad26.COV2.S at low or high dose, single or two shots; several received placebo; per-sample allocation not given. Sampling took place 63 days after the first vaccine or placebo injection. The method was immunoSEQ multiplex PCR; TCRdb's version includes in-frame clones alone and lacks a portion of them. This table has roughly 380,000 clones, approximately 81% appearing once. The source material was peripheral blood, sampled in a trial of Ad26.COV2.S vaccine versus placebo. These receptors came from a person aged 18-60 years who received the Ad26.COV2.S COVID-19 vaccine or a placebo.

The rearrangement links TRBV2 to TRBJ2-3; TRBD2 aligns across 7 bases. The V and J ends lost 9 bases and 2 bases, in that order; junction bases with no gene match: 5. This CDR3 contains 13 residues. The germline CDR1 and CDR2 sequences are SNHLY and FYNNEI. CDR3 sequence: CASTREATDTQYF. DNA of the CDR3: TGTGCCAGTACCCGGGAGGCCACAGATACGCAGTATTTT.

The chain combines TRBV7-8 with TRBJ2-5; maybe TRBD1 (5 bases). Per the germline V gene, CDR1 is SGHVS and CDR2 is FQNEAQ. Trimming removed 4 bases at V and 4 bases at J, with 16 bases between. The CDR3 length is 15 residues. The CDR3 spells CASSSYDSRAETQYF. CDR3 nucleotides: TGTGCCAGCAGCTCGTATGACAGTAGGGCAGAGACCCAGTACTTC.

CDR3 sequence (DNA): TGTGCCAGCAGTTTAGGGATGAACACTGAAGCTTTCTTT. Translating gives CASSLGMNTEAFF. V and J are TRBV6-5 and TRBJ1-1; D unresolved. Trimming took off 4 bases at V and 0 bases at J, with 6 bases between the two ends. This CDR3 contains 13 residues. CDR1 and CDR2 from the germline V gene are MNHEY and SVGAGI.

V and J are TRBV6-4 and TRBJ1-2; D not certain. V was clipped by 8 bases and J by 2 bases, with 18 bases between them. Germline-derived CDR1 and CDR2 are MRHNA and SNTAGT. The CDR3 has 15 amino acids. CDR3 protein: CASSWTVGGNYGYTF. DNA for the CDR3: TGTGCCAGCTCCTGGACGGTGGGAGGAAACTATGGCTACACCTTC.

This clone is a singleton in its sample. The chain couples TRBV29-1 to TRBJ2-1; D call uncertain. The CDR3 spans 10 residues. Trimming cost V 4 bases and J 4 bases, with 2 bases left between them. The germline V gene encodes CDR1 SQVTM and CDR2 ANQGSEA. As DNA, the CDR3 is TGCAGCGTTGGGTACAATGAGCAGTTCTTC. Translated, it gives CSVGYNEQFF.

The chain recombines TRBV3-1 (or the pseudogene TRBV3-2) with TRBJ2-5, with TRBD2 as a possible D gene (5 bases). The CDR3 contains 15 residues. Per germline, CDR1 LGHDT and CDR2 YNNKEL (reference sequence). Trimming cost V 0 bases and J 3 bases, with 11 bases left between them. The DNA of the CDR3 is TGTGCCAGCAGCCAAGAAGGGCGAGGGAAAGAGACCCAGTACTTC. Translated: CASSQEGRGKETQYF.